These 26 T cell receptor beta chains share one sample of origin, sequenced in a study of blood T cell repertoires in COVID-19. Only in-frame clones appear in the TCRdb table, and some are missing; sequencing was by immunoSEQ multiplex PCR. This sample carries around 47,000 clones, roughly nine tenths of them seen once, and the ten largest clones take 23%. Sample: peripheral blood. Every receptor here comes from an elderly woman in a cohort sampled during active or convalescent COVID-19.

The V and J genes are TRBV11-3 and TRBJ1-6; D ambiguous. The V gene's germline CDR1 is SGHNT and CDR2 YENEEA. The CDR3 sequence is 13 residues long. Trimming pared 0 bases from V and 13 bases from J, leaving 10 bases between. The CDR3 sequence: CASSLDQSSPLHF. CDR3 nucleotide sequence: TGTGCCAGCAGCTTAGATCAGTCATCCCCCCTCCACTTT.

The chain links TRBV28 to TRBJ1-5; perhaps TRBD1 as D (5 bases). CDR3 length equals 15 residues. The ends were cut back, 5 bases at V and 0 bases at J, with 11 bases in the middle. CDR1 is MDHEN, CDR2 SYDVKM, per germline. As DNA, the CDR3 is TGTGCCAGCAGTCCCGGGACTTATAGCAATCAGCCCCAGCATTTT. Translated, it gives CASSPGTYSNQPQHF.

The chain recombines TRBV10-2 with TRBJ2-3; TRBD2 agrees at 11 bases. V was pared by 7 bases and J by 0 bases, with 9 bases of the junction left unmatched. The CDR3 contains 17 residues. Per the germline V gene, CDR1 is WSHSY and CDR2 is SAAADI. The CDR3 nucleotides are TGCGCCAGCATGGAGGCTAGCGGGAGGCCAAGCACAGATACGCAGTATTTT. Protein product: CASMEASGRPSTDTQYF.

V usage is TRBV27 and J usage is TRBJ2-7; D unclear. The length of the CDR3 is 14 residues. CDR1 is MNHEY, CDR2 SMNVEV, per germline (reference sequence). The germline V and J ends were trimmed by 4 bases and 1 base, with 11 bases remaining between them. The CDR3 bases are TGTGCCAGCAGTTCTTGGCTCGGGTCCTACGAGCAGTACTTC. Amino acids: CASSSWLGSYEQYF.

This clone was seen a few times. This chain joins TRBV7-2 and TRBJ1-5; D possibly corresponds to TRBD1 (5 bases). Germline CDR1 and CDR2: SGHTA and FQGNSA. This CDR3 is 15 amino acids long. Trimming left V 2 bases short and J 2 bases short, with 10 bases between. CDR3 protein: CASSLFGGGNQPQHF. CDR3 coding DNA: TGTGCCAGCAGCTTATTCGGGGGGGGCAATCAGCCCCAGCATTTT.

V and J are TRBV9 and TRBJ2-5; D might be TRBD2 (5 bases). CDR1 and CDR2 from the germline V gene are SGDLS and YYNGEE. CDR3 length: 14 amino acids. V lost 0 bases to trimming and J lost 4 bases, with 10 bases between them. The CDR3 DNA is TGTGCCAGCAGCGTAGCTGTCCGGGGAGAGACCCAGTACTTC. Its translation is CASSVAVRGETQYF.

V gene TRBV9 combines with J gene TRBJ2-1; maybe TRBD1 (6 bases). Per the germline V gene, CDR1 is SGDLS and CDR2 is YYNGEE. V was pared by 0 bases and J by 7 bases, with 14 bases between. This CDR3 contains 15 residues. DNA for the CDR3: TGTGCCAGCAGCGTAGGAGGCAGGGGTGGAAATGAGCAGTTCTTC. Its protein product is CASSVGGRGGNEQFF.

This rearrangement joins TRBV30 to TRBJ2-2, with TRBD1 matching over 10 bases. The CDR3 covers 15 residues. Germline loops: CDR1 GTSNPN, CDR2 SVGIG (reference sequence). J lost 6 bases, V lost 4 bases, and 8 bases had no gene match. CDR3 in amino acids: CAWNIPGQGAGELFF. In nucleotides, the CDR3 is TGTGCCTGGAATATCCCAGGACAGGGGGCCGGGGAGCTGTTTTTT.

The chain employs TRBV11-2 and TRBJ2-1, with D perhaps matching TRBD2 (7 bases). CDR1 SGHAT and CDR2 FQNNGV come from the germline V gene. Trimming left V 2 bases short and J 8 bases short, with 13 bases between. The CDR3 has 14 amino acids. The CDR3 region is CASSLNRGADEQFF. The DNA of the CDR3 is TGTGCCAGCAGCTTAAACCGGGGGGCCGATGAGCAGTTCTTC.

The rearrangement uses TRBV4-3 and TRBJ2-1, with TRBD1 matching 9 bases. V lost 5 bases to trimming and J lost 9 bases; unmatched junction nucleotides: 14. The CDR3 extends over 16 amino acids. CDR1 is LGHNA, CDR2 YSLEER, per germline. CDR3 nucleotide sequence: TGCGCCAGCAGCTTTCAATTGGGACAGGGAGGTTTTGAGCAGTTCTTC. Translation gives CASSFQLGQGGFEQFF.

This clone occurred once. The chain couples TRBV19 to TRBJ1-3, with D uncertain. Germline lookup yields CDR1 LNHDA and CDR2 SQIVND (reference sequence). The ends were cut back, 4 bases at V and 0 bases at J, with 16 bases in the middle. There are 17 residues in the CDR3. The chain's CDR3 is CASSTIRTGSSGNTIYF. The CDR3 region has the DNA TGTGCCAGTAGTACAATCCGGACGGGATCCTCTGGAAACACCATATATTTT.

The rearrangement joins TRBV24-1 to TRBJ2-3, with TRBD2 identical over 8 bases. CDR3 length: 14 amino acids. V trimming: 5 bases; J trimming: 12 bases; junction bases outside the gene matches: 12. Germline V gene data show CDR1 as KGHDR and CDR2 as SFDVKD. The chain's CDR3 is CATSARGAGVDQYF. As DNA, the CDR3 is TGTGCCACCAGTGCACGAGGAGCGGGGGTAGACCAGTATTTT.

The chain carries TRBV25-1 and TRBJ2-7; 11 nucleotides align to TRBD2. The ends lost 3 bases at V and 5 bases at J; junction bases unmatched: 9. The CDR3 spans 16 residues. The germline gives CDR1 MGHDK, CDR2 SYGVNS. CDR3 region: CASSDRTSGSLHEQYF. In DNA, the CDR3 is TGTGCCAGCAGTGATCGAACTAGCGGGAGTCTCCACGAGCAGTACTTC.

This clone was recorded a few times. CDR3 nucleotides: TGTGCCAGCAGCCAAGGTTTCGGGTTCTCTGGAAACACCATATATTTT. This gives the protein CASSQGFGFSGNTIYF. V and J are TRBV3-1 (or the pseudogene TRBV3-2) and TRBJ1-3; no definite D call. Germline CDR1 LGHDT, CDR2 YNNKEL (reference sequence). Trimming took 1 base from V and 0 from J, leaving 10 bases between them. The CDR3 is 16 residues long.

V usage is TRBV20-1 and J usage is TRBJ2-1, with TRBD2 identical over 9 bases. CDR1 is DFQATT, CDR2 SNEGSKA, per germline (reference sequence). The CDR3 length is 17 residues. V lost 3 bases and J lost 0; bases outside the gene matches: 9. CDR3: CSASLSSGMSSYNEQFF. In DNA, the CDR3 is TGCAGTGCTAGTCTTTCTAGCGGGATGAGCTCCTACAATGAGCAGTTCTTC.

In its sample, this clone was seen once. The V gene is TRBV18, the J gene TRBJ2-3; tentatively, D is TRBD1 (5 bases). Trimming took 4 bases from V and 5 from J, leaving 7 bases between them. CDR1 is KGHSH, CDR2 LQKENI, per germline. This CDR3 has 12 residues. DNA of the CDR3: TGTGCCAGCTCACTCAGGGAAGATACGCAGTATTTT. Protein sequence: CASSLREDTQYF.

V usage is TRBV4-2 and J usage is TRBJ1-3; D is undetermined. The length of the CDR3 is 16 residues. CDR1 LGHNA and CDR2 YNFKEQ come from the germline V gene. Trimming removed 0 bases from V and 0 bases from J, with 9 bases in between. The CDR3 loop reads CASSQDIGNSGNTIYF. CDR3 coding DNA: TGTGCCAGCAGCCAAGATATTGGCAACTCTGGAAACACCATATATTTT.

CDR3 residues: CASSSQGFTGNTIYF. In DNA form, the CDR3 reads TGTGCCAGCAGCTCACAGGGGTTTACTGGAAACACCATATATTTT. The genes are TRBV7-2 and TRBJ1-3; the match to TRBD1 covers 7 bases. The germline V gene has CDR1 SGHTA and CDR2 FQGNSA. After removal of 4 bases from V and 2 bases from J, the junction contained 5 bases not matched to a gene. This CDR3 comprises 15 residues. Supplemented by reference TRBV7-2 and TRBJ1-3, the full variable domain reads GAGVSQSPSNKVTEKGKDVELRCDPISGHTALYWYRQSLGQGLEFLIYFQGNSAPDKSGLPSDRFSAERTGGSVSTLTIQRTQQEDSAVYLCASSSQGFTGNTIYFGEGSWLTVV.

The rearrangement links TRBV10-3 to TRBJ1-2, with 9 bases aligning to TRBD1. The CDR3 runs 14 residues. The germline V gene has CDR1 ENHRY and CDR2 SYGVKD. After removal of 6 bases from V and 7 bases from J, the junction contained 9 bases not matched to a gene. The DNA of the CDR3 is TGTGCCATCAGACCGGGACAGGGCTTCTCTGGCTACACCTTC. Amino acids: CAIRPGQGFSGYTF.

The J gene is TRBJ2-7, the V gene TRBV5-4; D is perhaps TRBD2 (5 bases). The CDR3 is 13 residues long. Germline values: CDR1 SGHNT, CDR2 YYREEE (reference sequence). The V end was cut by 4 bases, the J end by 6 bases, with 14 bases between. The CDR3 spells CASSPAEGGEQYF. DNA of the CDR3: TGTGCCAGCAGCCCCGCCGAGGGTGGCGAGCAGTACTTC.

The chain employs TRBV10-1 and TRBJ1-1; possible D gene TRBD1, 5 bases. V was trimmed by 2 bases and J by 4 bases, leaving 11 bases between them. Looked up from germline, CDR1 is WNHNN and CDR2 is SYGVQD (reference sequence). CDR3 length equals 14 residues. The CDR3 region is CASSERGLGTEAFF. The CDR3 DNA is TGCGCCAGCAGTGAGAGGGGCCTTGGCACTGAAGCTTTCTTT.

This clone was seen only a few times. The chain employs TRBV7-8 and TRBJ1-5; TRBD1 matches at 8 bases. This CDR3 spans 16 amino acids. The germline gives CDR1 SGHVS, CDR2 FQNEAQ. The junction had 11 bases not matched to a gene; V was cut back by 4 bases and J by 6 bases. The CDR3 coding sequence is TGTGCCAGCAGCTACAGGGGGGTTTCGACCAGTCAGCCCCAGCATTTT. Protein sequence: CASSYRGVSTSQPQHF.

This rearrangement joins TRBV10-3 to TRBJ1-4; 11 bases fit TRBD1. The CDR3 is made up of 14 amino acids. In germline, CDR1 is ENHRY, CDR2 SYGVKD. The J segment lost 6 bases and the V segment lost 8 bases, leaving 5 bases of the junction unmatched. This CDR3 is CAIGDRGGDEKLFF. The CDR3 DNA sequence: TGTGCCATCGGGGACAGGGGGGGGGATGAAAAACTGTTTTTT.

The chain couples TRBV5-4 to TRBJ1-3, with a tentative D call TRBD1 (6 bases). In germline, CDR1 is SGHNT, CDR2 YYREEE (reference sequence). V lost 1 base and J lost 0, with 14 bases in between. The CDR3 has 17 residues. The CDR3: CASSLSPGQTSGNTIYF. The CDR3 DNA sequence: TGTGCCAGCAGCTTGTCGCCCGGACAGACCTCTGGAAACACCATATATTTT.

The CDR3 protein is CASSQVSRTDTQYF. In nucleotides, the CDR3 is TGCGCCAGCAGCCAAGTATCCCGCACAGATACGCAGTATTTT. The chain carries TRBV4-1 and TRBJ2-3; D not resolved. This CDR3 spans 14 amino acids. Looked up from germline, CDR1 is MGHRA and CDR2 is YSYEKL. Between the trimmed V and J ends, which lost 1 base and 1 base, there was a span of 6 bases.

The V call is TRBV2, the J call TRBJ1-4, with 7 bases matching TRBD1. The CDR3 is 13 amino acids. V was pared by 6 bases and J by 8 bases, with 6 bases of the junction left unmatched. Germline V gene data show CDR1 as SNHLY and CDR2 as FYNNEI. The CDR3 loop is CASSRGSGEKLFF. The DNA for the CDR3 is TGTGCCAGCAGCAGGGGGTCGGGAGAAAAACTGTTTTTT.